This TCR beta chain was recovered during a study of T cell repertoires in cytomegalovirus infection. The CDR3 is 14 amino acids. Per the germline V gene, CDR1 is SGHTA and CDR2 is FQGNSA. Trimming shortened V by 1 base and J by 8 bases, and 12 bases separated the two germline ends. Whole-study results and caveats: HLA-C-restricted, CMV-specific TCR beta clonotypes were dominant ex vivo.

This clonotype has ten or more counts. The antigen is unknown. TCRdb reanalysed the reads using MiXCR and keeps one entry per CDR3 protein. Of 600,000 to 700,000 distinct CDR3 sequences in the sample, roughly 33% are singletons; the top ten hold about 20%. The rearrangement uses TRBV7-2 and TRBJ2-1, with D hard to call. This TCR was sampled from a human donor in good health (CMV status not recorded). Some clones in this sample may be carry-over from other donors' samples. The specimen was cultured PBMCs, collected from culture after CMV antigen stimulation. This CDR3 reads CASSLDMGSDEQFF. CDR3 coding DNA: TGTGCCAGCAGCTTAGATATGGGGTCGGATGAGCAGTTCTTC.